This TCR beta chain was sequenced for a study of T cells after yellow fever vaccination (dated by TCRdb to between 2019 and 2020). Regarding the study in general: Libraries from fractions with low cell numbers were prepared with the SMART-Seq v4 Ultra Low Input RNA kit. The cohort comprised two healthy male donors, one aged 18 to 30 and one aged 30 to 39 years. Bulk TCR alpha and beta repertoires were sequenced longitudinally to track T-cell clones before and after primary and booster YFV17D yellow fever vaccination. Blood samples were taken at several timepoints before and after primary and secondary immunization, and bulk PBMC replicates and cell subsets were isolated. Study-wide conclusions, independent of this receptor: A small share of clonotypes occurred in both CD4 and CD8 compartments, likely arising from convergent recombination. Computational filtering was required because FACS-sorted repertoires could contain abundant contaminating clonotypes from the bulk population. Only a couple of donors were included in the study, so the extent to which the findings can be generalized is limited. After the booster, most of the clones that had expanded following primary vaccination were detected again (almost 98% of CD4 and 88% of CD8), which suggests that memory was broadly maintained. The secondary T-cell response was weaker than the primary response but faster, peaking on day 5 instead of day 15.

This sample's treatment or condition label indicates: live attenuated yellow fever vaccine strain. At each blood-draw timepoint, two biological replicates of bulk PBMCs were collected. A standard Ficoll-Paque protocol was used to isolate PBMCs from peripheral blood. TriZol was used to extract RNA from bulk PBMCs, from CD4 and CD8 fractions, and from dextramer-positive and dextramer-negative fractions. TCR cDNA was synthesized by 5'RACE template switching, which introduced a universal primer site and unique molecular identifiers. Priming for cDNA synthesis came from both the TCR alpha and TCR beta constant segments. Two PCR steps were used to amplify libraries, with sample barcodes and sequencing adapters being added in the second step. Libraries were sequenced on Illumina HiSeq 2500 (2x100 bp) or NovaSeq (2x150 bp). The paper's data handling went like this. MIGEC handled demultiplexing of reads and collapsing into UMI consensus sequences, while MiXCR performed V(D)J alignment. Clonotypes responding to the vaccine were identified with edgeR on replicate PBMC samples, with the criteria of FDR below 0.01 and a log2 fold change above 5 up to day 15. Bulk clonotypes were assigned CD4 or CD8 identity according to which sequenced CD4 or CD8 repertoire held them at higher abundance. The public reads were quality trimmed at Q25 with fastp and then assembled into clones with MiXCR by TCRdb, keeping productive beta chains. One record per CDR3 amino acid sequence lists the most common genes and DNA. For this entry, the V and J calls and clone size follow TCRdb and not the study's own pipeline. The sample table shows 450,000 to 600,000 distinct CDR3 sequences, and roughly a sixth are seen once. The ten biggest clones cover approximately 15% of the sample.

For this clonotype: Its antigen is unknown. Base qualities are not at hand, and no much larger clone is one base apart.

CDR3 length: 16 amino acids, cysteine to phenylalanine. CDR3 DNA only is kept here, 48 bases in frame from base 1. V and J are truncated by 7 bases and 1 base respectively, leaving an intervening sequence of 16 bases. Taken from the germline V gene, the CDR1 and CDR2 loops are MGHRA and YSYEKL. The clonotype originates from a man in his late teens or twenties who received the YFV17D yellow fever vaccine. This sequence uses TRBV4-1 and TRBJ2-2; tentative D gene TRBD1, with 6 bases matching. The specimen was PBMCs, collected 4 to 5 days after the first yellow fever vaccination. At the DNA level, the sequence is TGCGCCAGCACCTTCGACCCGGGACAGAACACCGGGGAGCTGTTTTTT. Protein translation: CASTFDPGQNTGELFF.